A selection of T cell receptor beta chains follows, all from one sample in a study of shared T cell receptors in the human thymus. Some clones are missing from TCRdb's copy, which holds only in-frame ones; the method was immunoSEQ multiplex PCR. The sample carries hundreds of thousands of clones, about 89% recorded once. These same records also appear under a second study, on human thymus T cells.

Sample: thymocytes. These receptors originate from a boy under two years old with a congenital heart defect. Each CDR3 is given with its conserved first and last residue. D genes are given only for firm matches. Only part of the rows carry a size: once, few, many, or a class if the clone is expanded.

d_call,v_call,clone_size,j_call,cdr3_aa,cdr3_nt
-,TRBV28,once,TRBJ2-2,CASSQPRGYTGELFF,TGTGCCAGCTCACAACCACGGGGATACACCGGGGAGCTGTTTTTT
TRBD2,TRBV9,-,TRBJ2-3,CASSVEAGVSTDTQYF,TGTGCCAGCAGCGTAGAGGCGGGGGTAAGCACAGATACGCAGTATTTT
TRBD2,TRBV7-9,-,TRBJ2-7,CASSFWTSGKPAYEQYF,TGTGCCAGCAGCTTCTGGACTAGCGGGAAACCTGCCTACGAGCAGTACTTC
-,TRBV18,-,TRBJ2-7,CASSSRRGREAPYEQYF,TGTGCCAGCTCCTCAAGAAGGGGGCGGGAGGCGCCCTACGAGCAGTACTTC
TRBD2,TRBV7-2,-,TRBJ2-1,CASSYKGVLAAQVEQFF,TGTGCCAGCAGCTATAAGGGGGTACTAGCGGCGCAGGTGGAGCAGTTCTTC
-,TRBV4-3,-,TRBJ2-1,CASSPGRNNEQFF,TGCGCCAGCAGCCCGGGTAGGAACAATGAGCAGTTCTTC
TRBD1,TRBV4-1,-,TRBJ1-5,CASSQPLTGTGIQPQHF,TGCGCCAGCAGCCAACCGCTAACCGGGACAGGGATTCAGCCCCAGCATTTT
TRBD2,TRBV27,-,TRBJ2-5,CASSSGLAETQYF,TGTGCCAGCAGTTCGGGACTAGCGGAGACCCAGTACTTC
-,TRBV28,-,TRBJ2-3,CASSFTNTDTQYF,TGTGCCAGCAGTTTCACTAACACAGATACGCAGTATTTT
-,TRBV6-1,-,TRBJ2-7,CASSELSLPPESEQYF,TGTGCCAGCAGTGAACTCAGTTTACCGCCGGAGAGCGAGCAGTACTTC
TRBD2,TRBV7-2,-,TRBJ2-3,CASSPSVGWREGTDTQYF,TGTGCCAGCAGCCCTAGTGTCGGTTGGCGGGAGGGCACAGATACGCAGTATTTT
TRBD1,TRBV9,-,TRBJ1-1,CASSETGTDTEAFF,TGTGCCAGCAGCGAGACAGGGACGGACACTGAAGCTTTCTTT
-,TRBV30,-,TRBJ1-1,CASRVNTEAFF,TGTGCCTCCCGGGTGAACACTGAAGCTTTCTTT
-,TRBV5-1,-,TRBJ1-3,CASSLGDTAGNTIYF,TGCGCCAGCAGCTTAGGGGACACCGCTGGAAACACCATATATTTT
-,TRBV5-1,-,TRBJ2-7,CASSLAGYYGEQYF,TGCGCCAGCAGCTTGGCAGGTTATTACGGCGAGCAGTACTTC
TRBD1,TRBV27,-,TRBJ2-7,CASSSATGLYEQYF,TGTGCCAGCAGTTCCGCGACAGGGTTGTACGAGCAGTACTTC
-,TRBV6-5,-,TRBJ1-2,CASSPDGANYGYTF,TGTGCCAGCAGCCCTGACGGAGCTAACTATGGCTACACCTTC
TRBD1,TRBV28,-,TRBJ1-2,CASSLCRGQPPANYGYTF,TGTGCCAGCAGTTTATGCAGGGGACAGCCACCAGCTAACTATGGCTACACCTTC
-,TRBV7-2,few,TRBJ1-6,CASSLALRQYNSPLHF,TGTGCCAGCAGCTTAGCATTGAGACAGTATAATTCACCCCTCCACTTT
-,TRBV11-2,-,TRBJ2-5,CASSFWPGIPQETQYF,TGTGCCAGCAGCTTCTGGCCAGGGATCCCCCAAGAGACCCAGTACTTC